These 3 T cell receptor beta chains were sequenced from one sample in a study of OX40 agonist ivuxolimab in advanced cancers. Clones were sequenced by immunoSEQ multiplex PCR, and TCRdb holds only the in-frame ones, with some missing. The sample has about 130,000 clones; 85% to 95% are singletons. Sequencing used CD4+ or CD8+ T cells sorted from blood, obtained in a trial of the OX40 agonist ivuxolimab. Receptor source: an adult with an advanced solid tumor such as melanoma, head and neck, liver or kidney cancer.

CDR3 DNA sequence: TGTGCCACCCGTCCCGGGCTGGGATTCGGAGCTTTCTTT. As protein: CATRPGLGFGAFF. V usage is TRBV7-2 and J usage is TRBJ1-1; D is undetermined. CDR1 and CDR2 (germline): SGHTA, FQGNSA. V was trimmed by 10 bases and J by 10 bases, leaving 22 bases between them. CDR3 length equals 13 residues.

This clone has a single count. The chain uses TRBV2 and TRBJ2-5, with D perhaps matching TRBD1 (6 bases). The V end was cut by 7 bases, the J end by 1 base, with 16 bases between. The CDR3 runs to 15 residues. Germline CDR1 SNHLY, CDR2 FYNNEI. The CDR3 protein is CASTRGGHIQETQYF. CDR3 coding DNA: TGTGCCAGCACGAGAGGGGGACACATCCAAGAGACCCAGTACTTC.

The genes are TRBV7-2 and TRBJ2-5; D gene ambiguous. The tail of the sequence fits TRBJ2-7 better, so the J call may be wrong. The CDR3 sequence is 13 residues long. Per the germline V gene, CDR1 is SGHTA and CDR2 is FQGNSA. The CDR3 region is CASSLVSRSEQYF. The CDR3 DNA is TGTGCCAGCAGCTTAGTAAGTAGGAGCGAGCAGTACTTC.